The source of this T cell receptor beta chain is a study of CD8+ T cells in alopecia areata. Study observations and caveats: When scalp samples are sequenced, resident alphabeta T cells of normal skin are also captured. It was less clear whether patients shared TCRs than it was in mice, possibly because of HLA.

In this sample, this clone turned up a few times. Its antigen is as yet unknown. RNA, once extracted, was reverse transcribed into cDNA for use as the sequencing template. Generated by immunoSEQ multiplex PCR, the TCRdb table keeps only in-frame clones and is missing some. The table includes 120,000 or so clones, approximately 38% detected once. CDR1 and CDR2 from the germline V gene are DFQATT and SNEGSKA (reference sequence). This CDR3 has 11 amino acids. The V gene lost 6 bases and the J gene lost 7 bases, with 11 bases spanning the gap. Material: CD4+ T cells sorted from blood. This clonotype originated in a human donor with alopecia areata. The V and J genes are TRBV20-1 and TRBJ2-3; D unresolved. The CDR3 protein is CSAPLRYTQYF. The CDR3 nucleotides read TGCAGTGCCCCGCTTCGTTATACGCAGTATTTT.